These T cell receptor beta chains were read from a single sample in a study of beta chain features in type 1 diabetes. Profiled with immunoSEQ multiplex PCR; TCRdb holds only in-frame clones, not every one. The table records roughly 300,000 clones, around 15% of them present only once. Input material: central memory CD4+ T cells from blood. All receptors come from a man aged 30-40 years in good health. The CDR3 runs from the conserved cysteine through the conserved F or W. Fields, in order: V gene, CDR3 protein.

>TRBV4-2
CASSQSGGAGTGELFF
>TRBV5-4
CASSTGSSYNSPLHF
>TRBV19
CASGYTGELFF
>TRBV13
CASSTNLAGYTDTQYF
>TRBV7-8
CASRRLAGEYNEQFF
>TRBV7-2
CASSLVGQGGRETQYF
>TRBV7-2
CASRDPGAPGLFF
>TRBV2
CASKLAGVDEQFF
>TRBV14
CASSPGLAGEVVETQYF
>TRBV11-1
CASSLGNLNTEAFF
>TRBV6-5
CASRATGVGGTEAFF
>TRBV27
CASSLDRGYGYTF
>TRBV29-1
CSVPRGWGETQYF
>TRBV28
CASSHQTGEHEKLFF
>TRBV9
CASSRTGNRGYTF
>TRBV5-4
CASSTSGTDYGYTF
>TRBV4-1
CASSQEGGAARYGYTF
>TRBV6-1
CASTSRHRSGYGYTF
>TRBV7-7
CASSLDRGQYETQYF
>TRBV6-6
CASSYSPGGPQHF
>TRBV7-7
CASSFTKLKGETQYF
>TRBV4-2
CASSQPGGREETQYF
>TRBV5-6
CASSLEQFETQYF
>TRBV7-2
CASSLSGPRQPQHF
>TRBV7-2
CASSLFFGGLAGYTF
>TRBV18
CASSPTGGSDTQYF
>TRBV4-1
CASSQVGRAGGGETQYF
>TRBV9
CASSPGHRGITEAFF
>TRBV5-6
CASTGVYQETQYF
>TRBV4-2
CASSQRSVGAFF
>TRBV7-7
CASSRGTANTGELFF
>TRBV7-3
CASSLNRGQAEAFF
>TRBV7-2
CASSPGRGDYNEQFF
>TRBV7-3
CASSLKRGTGELFF
>TRBV5-5
CASSPSGARYEQYF
>TRBV29-1
CSVETGVVADTQYF
>TRBV7-2
CASSLEVLSSETQYF
>TRBV15
CATSRLGSDTQYF